These T cell receptor beta chains were read from a single sample in a study of blood T cell repertoires in COVID-19. TCRdb's table, derived via immunoSEQ multiplex PCR, lists solely in-frame clones and lacks some. The sample has around 470,000 clones, 90% seen once; the top ten hold under 0.7%. The sequenced sample consisted of PBMCs or T cells enriched from blood (not recorded which). These receptors were obtained from a man younger than 30 who had recovered from COVID-19. Each CDR3 is given with its conserved first and last residue. The D gene is left open where the match is weak. Expanded clones get a size class; other rows say once, few or many, or leave the size out.

>NA|NA|TRBJ1-2|TRBV10-3
TGTGCCATCAGTGAGTCGGGAGGGAATGGCTACACCTTC
CAISESGGNGYTF
>NA|NA|TRBJ1-1|TRBV9
TGTGCCAGCAGCGTAGACTGGGACACACCTGAAGCTTTCTTT
CASSVDWDTPEAFF
>TRBD1|NA|TRBJ2-4|TRBV9
TGTGCCAGCAGCGCCCGGGCCGACAGGGAGGCCAAAAACATTCAGTACTTC
CASSARADREAKNIQYF
>NA|NA|TRBJ1-1|TRBV25-1
TGTGCCAGCAGTGTCAATCTTATCAGTGAAGCTTTCTTT
CASSVNLISEAFF
>NA|NA|TRBJ1-5|TRBV3-1/TRBV3-2
TGTGCCAGCAGCCAGAACAGAGGAGCGGGGAGCAATCAGCCCCAGCATTTT
CASSQNRGAGSNQPQHF
>NA|NA|TRBJ2-5|TRBV7-7
TGTGCCAGCAGCTTATACGAGGAAGAGACCCAGTACTTC
CASSLYEEETQYF
>NA|NA|TRBJ2-2|TRBV12-1
TGTGCCAGCAGCCGGACAGGGCGGGGGAGGACCGGGGAGCTGTTTTTT
CASSRTGRGRTGELFF
>TRBD2|NA|TRBJ2-1|TRBV7-8
TGTGCCAGCAGCTCCGGGGGAACTAGCGGGGTCCCGCCCTACAATGAGCAGTTCTTC
CASSSGGTSGVPPYNEQFF
>TRBD1|NA|TRBJ2-4|TRBV28
TGTGCCAGCAGTATAGGGACAGTAGCCAAAAACATTCAGTACTTC
CASSIGTVAKNIQYF
>NA|NA|TRBJ2-2|TRBV9
TGTGCCAGCAGCCCTCAGGGGAGGGGCGGGGAGCTGTTTTTT
CASSPQGRGGELFF
>TRBD1|few|TRBJ1-1|TRBV5-1
TGCGCCAGCAGCTTGACCGGGACAGGGGGCTCCCCCGCAAAAGCTTTCTTT
CASSLTGTGGSPAKAFF
>NA|once|TRBJ2-3|TRBV25-1
TGTGCCAGCAGGGCGTCGGGTAGCACAGATACGCAGTATTTT
CASRASGSTDTQYF
>NA|NA|TRBJ2-3|TRBV2
TGTGCCAGCAGATTTATCCCAGATACGCAGTATTTT
CASRFIPDTQYF
>NA|NA|TRBJ1-6|TRBV9
TGTGCCAGCAGCGGAGAGTCGATAGATAATTCACCCCTCCACTTT
CASSGESIDNSPLHF
>NA|NA|TRBJ1-1|TRBV18
TGTGCCAGCTCACCACTCGCGGTGAACACTGAAGCTTTCTTT
CASSPLAVNTEAFF
>NA|NA|TRBJ2-5|TRBV19
TGTGCCAGTAGTCGTCGGGACATTGATTCTGGGACCCAGTACTTC
CASSRRDIDSGTQYF
>TRBD1|NA|TRBJ2-1|TRBV6-6
TGTGCCAGCAGTCAACCGGGGACAGGCTACAATGAGCAGTTCTTC
CASSQPGTGYNEQFF
>NA|NA|TRBJ1-1|TRBV12-3/TRBV12-4
TGTGCCAGCAGTTCGCGAGTGAACACTGAAGCTTTCTTT
CASSSRVNTEAFF
>TRBD1|NA|TRBJ1-4|TRBV5-1
TGCGCCAGCACCACAGGGGGCGAAGGTGAAAAACTGTTTTTT
CASTTGGEGEKLFF
>TRBD1|NA|TRBJ2-7|TRBV7-2
TGTGCCAGCACCGTGCGGGACAGGCCCTACGAGCAGTACTTC
CASTVRDRPYEQYF
>TRBD1|once|TRBJ1-2|TRBV5-4
TGTGCCAGCAGCTTGGTAGGACAGGGGGCAGGCTACACCTTC
CASSLVGQGAGYTF
>TRBD2|NA|TRBJ2-1|TRBV5-1
TGCGCCAGCAGCTTTACGGGGGGAAGCTCCTACAATGAGCAGTTCTTC
CASSFTGGSSYNEQFF
>TRBD2|few|TRBJ2-1|TRBV28
TGTGCCAGCAGTTTGGTTGCTAGCGGATACAATGAGCAGTTCTTC
CASSLVASGYNEQFF
>NA|NA|TRBJ2-3|TRBV9
TGTGCCAGCAGCGTAGGCGGCGGGAGCACAGATACGCAGTATTTT
CASSVGGGSTDTQYF
>NA|NA|TRBJ1-2|TRBV19
TGTGCCAGTAGTATCGAGGGCGTCTATGGCTACACCTTC
CASSIEGVYGYTF
>NA|NA|TRBJ1-1|TRBV11-1
TGTGCCAGCGCGTGGGGCCAGAACACTGAAGCTTTCTTT
CASAWGQNTEAFF